The present TCR beta chain was sequenced within a study of control samples from healthy donors and cancer patients. CDR1 and CDR2 (germline): SGHVS, FNYEAQ. The CDR3 length is 17 residues. V was cut by 5 bases and J by 0 bases, with 16 bases left in between. Assay: immunoSEQ multiplex PCR; the TCRdb copy retains only in-frame clones and omits some. The sample includes 120,000 to 150,000 clones, about 89% seen only once; the top ten take more than 4%. The sample was blood. The receptor's source is a young man in good health. The chain has TRBV7-6 and TRBJ1-4, with D possibly being TRBD1 (5 bases). The CDR3 region is CASSLGQAFTTNEKLFF. Here the CDR3 DNA reads TGTGCCAGCAGCCTCGGACAAGCCTTTACAACTAATGAAAAACTGTTTTTT.